This entry lists 7 T cell receptor beta chains sequenced from one sample in a study of cytomegalovirus exposure and HLA in healthy donors. Method: immunoSEQ multiplex PCR; TCRdb's copy keeps in-frame clones and lacks some. The table shows 150,000 to 160,000 clones, with 86% occurring only once. Material for sequencing was PBMCs. Receptor source: a human donor in good health.

This clone was found a few times. This chain joins TRBV29-1 and TRBJ2-7, with 7 positions matching TRBD1. The trim removed 7 bases at V and 1 base at J, leaving 7 bases unmatched. Per germline, CDR1 SQVTM and CDR2 ANQGSEA. This CDR3 contains 13 residues. The CDR3 reads CSGSRDSSYEQYF. CDR3 nucleotides: TGCAGCGGGAGTCGGGACAGTTCCTACGAGCAGTACTTC.

V usage is TRBV11-2 and J usage is TRBJ2-3; TRBD2 is a possible D gene (6 bases). The germline V gene has CDR1 SGHAT and CDR2 FQNNGV. Trimming took off 5 bases at V and 1 base at J, with 10 bases between the two ends. This CDR3 is 14 amino acids long. The CDR3 sequence: CASSLRLGTDTQYF. The DNA for the CDR3 is TGTGCCAGCAGCCTAAGACTAGGCACAGATACGCAGTATTTT.

Comment on this clone: Because the CDR3's place on the DNA is in doubt, the DNA is left out and the CDR3 is given as listed by TCRdb. The gene calls are TRBV30 and TRBJ1-1. Germline V CDR1 and CDR2: GTSNPN, SVGIG (reference sequence). The CDR3 has 14 amino acids, counting both end residues. This chain's CDR3 is CAWSVLLSNTEAFF.

In its sample, this clone was seen a few times. This chain connects TRBV5-4 to TRBJ1-2; 8 positions match TRBD1. Germline V CDR1 and CDR2: SGHNT, YYREEE (reference sequence). The CDR3 totals 13 residues. The ends lost 2 bases at V and 8 bases at J; junction bases unmatched: 5. The CDR3 loop is CASSFDRGGGYTF. The CDR3 DNA follows: TGTGCCAGCAGCTTCGACAGGGGAGGAGGCTACACCTTC.

The rearrangement joins TRBV11-3 to TRBJ2-1; TRBD1 matches at 7 bases. V dropped 5 bases and J dropped 5; count of bases not matched to a gene: 15. The CDR3 contains 17 residues. From germline, CDR1 is SGHNT and CDR2 YENEEA. The CDR3: CASSKPTGDAGHNEQFF. DNA of the CDR3: TGTGCCAGCAGCAAACCCACAGGGGACGCGGGCCACAATGAGCAGTTCTTC. Based on the CDR3 plus reference TRBV11-3 and TRBJ2-1, the full variable domain is EAGVVQSPRYKIIEKKQPVAFWCNPISGHNTLYWYLQNLGQGPELLIRYENEEAVDDSQLPKDRFSAERLKGVDSTLKIQPAELGDSAVYLCASSKPTGDAGHNEQFFGPGTRLTVL.

This chain connects TRBV21-1 to TRBJ1-6; the table's D call, TRBD1, has no DNA check behind it. TRBV21-1 is shown as a pseudogene. The CDR3 length is 15 residues. The CDR3 nucleotides are TGTGCCAGAGATACCGGGACAGGGGTAAGGTCACCCCTCCACTTT. Its protein is CARDTGTGVRSPLHF.

This clone is a singleton in its sample. The chain joins TRBV19 to TRBJ1-2; a weak D match, TRBD1 (6 bases). The CDR3 extends over 15 amino acids. V was shortened by 6 bases and J by 4 bases, with 18 bases between the two germline ends. Germline V gene lookup returns CDR1 LNHDA and CDR2 SQIVND (reference sequence). This chain's CDR3 is CASRALTGSSYGYTF. DNA for the CDR3: TGTGCCAGTAGGGCCCTTACAGGGAGCTCCTATGGCTACACCTTC. Based on the CDR3 plus reference TRBV19 and TRBJ1-2, the full variable domain is DGGITQSPKYLFRKEGQNVTLSCEQNLNHDAMYWYRQDPGQGLRLIYYSQIVNDFQKGDIAEGYSVSREKKESFPLTVTSAQKNPTAFYLCASRALTGSSYGYTFGSGTRLTVV.